These 26 T cell receptor beta chains originate from one sample sequenced in a study of blood T cell repertoires in COVID-19. Method: immunoSEQ multiplex PCR; TCRdb's copy keeps in-frame clones and lacks some. The sample has 450,000 to 500,000 clones, more than 85% seen once. Sequencing was performed on PBMCs or T cells enriched from blood (not recorded which). The receptors derive from a woman aged 55-70 years who had recovered from COVID-19.

The rearrangement joins TRBV27 to TRBJ1-6; TRBD1 matches 8 bases. V gave up 6 bases and J gave up 5 bases; unmatched junction bases: 12. The length of the CDR3 is 17 residues. From germline, CDR1 is MNHEY and CDR2 SMNVEV (reference sequence). CDR3 coding DNA: TGTGCCAGCAGCTCACCCTACAGGGGGAAAAATAATTCACCCCTCCACTTT. Residues: CASSSPYRGKNNSPLHF.

The chain links TRBV4-1 to TRBJ1-4; 9 bases fit TRBD1. The CDR3 runs to 19 residues. Germline CDR1 MGHRA, CDR2 YSYEKL. The V gene end was trimmed by 4 bases and the J gene end by 0 bases; junction bases not matched to a gene: 12. The CDR3 nucleotides are TGCGCCAGCAGCCCTACTGTTCAGGGACAGGGAGCAACTAATGAAAAACTGTTTTTT. Amino acid sequence: CASSPTVQGQGATNEKLFF.

The CDR3 region has the DNA TGTGCCAGCAGCCAAGCGGTATTGAACACTGAAGCTTTCTTT. Translated, it gives CASSQAVLNTEAFF. The chain joins TRBV4-2 to TRBJ1-1, with D unclear. From germline, CDR1 is LGHNA and CDR2 YNFKEQ. CDR3 length: 14 residues. V dropped 1 base and J dropped 0 bases, with 6 bases sitting between them.

The chain recombines TRBV30 with TRBJ1-4; D remains unclear. V lost 2 bases and J lost 5, with 9 bases in between. Germline assignment: CDR1 GTSNPN and CDR2 SVGIG (reference sequence). CDR3 length equals 13 residues. CDR3 sequence (DNA): TGTGCCTGGAGTTGGACGGGGAATGAAAAACTGTTTTTT. It is translated as CAWSWTGNEKLFF.

The chain joins TRBV28 to TRBJ1-5, with TRBD1 as a possible D gene (5 bases). Germline V gives CDR1 MDHEN, CDR2 SYDVKM. V was clipped by 8 bases and J by 4 bases, with 9 bases between them. The CDR3 runs 12 residues. The CDR3 coding sequence is TGTGCCAGCCGGGGGGGAAATCAGCCCCAGCATTTT. This translates into CASRGGNQPQHF. Combining the CDR3 with reference TRBV28 and TRBJ1-5 gives the whole variable domain DVKVTQSSRYLVKRTGEKVFLECVQDMDHENMFWYRQDPGLGLRLIYFSYDVKMKEKGDIPEGYSVSREKKERFSLILESASTNQTSMYLCASRGGNQPQHFGDGTRLSIL.

Points on this clone: Other nucleotide sequences from this sample produce the same CDR3. This sequence joins TRBV6-5 and TRBJ1-2; perhaps TRBD1 as D (5 bases). The CDR3 is made up of 12 amino acids. V was clipped by 5 bases and J by 5 bases, with 9 bases between them. Looked up from germline, CDR1 is MNHEY and CDR2 is SVGAGI. DNA for the CDR3: TGTGCCAGCAGTCCCCAGGGATATGGCTACACCTTC. Translation: CASSPQGYGYTF.

This clone showed up just once. The chain employs TRBV6-1 and TRBJ1-4, with TRBD1 matching over 7 bases. This CDR3 contains 14 residues. Germline-derived CDR1 and CDR2 are MNHNS and SASEGT. Trimming took 3 bases from V and 7 from J; bases not matched to a gene: 5. CDR3 sequence (DNA): TGTGCCAGCAGTGACAGGGGGAAGGGTGAAAAACTGTTTTTT. Protein: CASSDRGKGEKLFF.

This chain links TRBV3-1 (or the pseudogene TRBV3-2) with TRBJ1-1; TRBD1 aligns across 9 bases. Germline CDR1 and CDR2: LGHDT and YNNKEL (reference sequence). J lost 6 bases, V lost 3 bases, and 5 bases had no gene match. This CDR3 comprises 14 residues. CDR3 coding DNA: TGTGCCAGCAGCCAGGCCGACAGGGGGGCTGAAGCTTTCTTT. It is translated as CASSQADRGAEAFF.

This chain joins TRBV12-3 or TRBV12-4 and TRBJ1-5; TRBD1 might be the D (6 bases). V was pared by 5 bases and J by 6 bases, with 11 bases between. This CDR3 spans 13 amino acids. The CDR3 spells CASSGAGVQPQHF. CDR3 nucleotide sequence: TGTGCCAGCAGTGGGGCAGGGGTTCAGCCCCAGCATTTT.

The DNA for the CDR3 is TGTGCCAGCACCGGACAGAGGAACACTGAAGCTTTCTTT. It codes for CASTGQRNTEAFF. The chain couples TRBV6-5 to TRBJ1-1; maybe TRBD1 (6 bases). Germline V CDR1 and CDR2: MNHEY, SVGAGI. This CDR3 is 13 amino acids long. V dropped 7 bases and J dropped 1 base, with 10 bases sitting between them.

The chain employs TRBV11-2 and TRBJ1-1; D is uncertain. The V gene lost 6 bases and the J gene lost 5 bases, with 16 bases spanning the gap. Germline lookup yields CDR1 SGHAT and CDR2 FQNNGV. The length of the CDR3 is 14 residues. As DNA, the CDR3 is TGTGCCAGCAGGAATGTCCCAACGGGGACTGAAGCTTTCTTT. As protein: CASRNVPTGTEAFF.

CDR3 in amino acids: CASSDTLSGAYGYTF. Here the CDR3 DNA reads TGTGCCAGCAGCGACACCCTAAGTGGGGCTTATGGCTACACCTTC. The chain combines TRBV7-9 with TRBJ1-2; perhaps TRBD1 as D (5 bases). Germline V gene data show CDR1 as SEHNR and CDR2 as FQNEAQ (reference sequence). Trimming stripped 5 bases from V and 5 bases from J, with 18 bases between. The CDR3 spans 15 residues.

The gene calls are TRBV10-2 and TRBJ2-1, with 8 nucleotides matching TRBD2. The CDR3 covers 15 residues. CDR1 and CDR2 (germline): WSHSY, SAAADI. With V trimmed by 7 bases and J by 4 bases, 9 bases remained unmatched. CDR3 sequence: CASTREGGQYNEQFF. Written as DNA, the CDR3 is TGCGCCAGCACTCGGGAGGGGGGCCAATACAATGAGCAGTTCTTC.

This clone has a handful of counts. The chain uses TRBV7-2 and TRBJ2-2, with D possibly TRBD1 on 6 matching bases. CDR1 and CDR2 (germline): SGHTA, FQGNSA. There are 17 residues in the CDR3. The V gene lost 0 bases and the J gene lost 4 bases, with 15 bases spanning the gap. The CDR3 DNA follows: TGTGCCAGCAGCTTAGCGTCCTGGACAGAAACCACCGGGGAGCTGTTTTTT. It codes for CASSLASWTETTGELFF.

The chain recombines TRBV7-6 with TRBJ2-1, with TRBD2 identical over 7 bases. Per germline, CDR1 SGHVS and CDR2 FNYEAQ. Trimming at V came to 4 bases and at J to 0 bases, leaving 3 bases not matched to a gene. CDR3 size: 15 residues. CDR3 loop: CASSSQRGSYNEQFF. CDR3 in DNA: TGTGCCAGCAGCTCACAGCGGGGCTCCTACAATGAGCAGTTCTTC.

Of note for this clone: Germline and junction disagree at one end, which may indicate a read error. This rearrangement joins TRBV14 to TRBJ1-1, with 7 bases aligning to TRBD1. The CDR3 is made up of 14 amino acids. CDR1 and CDR2 (germline): SGHDN, FVKESK. The CDR3 region has the DNA TGTGCCAGCAGCCAATCATGGACAGGAAGCCCGGGGGATTTT. Protein: CASSQSWTGSPGDF.

The rearrangement uses TRBV4-1 and TRBJ1-6, with D possibly being TRBD1 (5 bases). V lost 5 bases to trimming and J lost 7 bases, with 9 bases between them. From germline, CDR1 is MGHRA and CDR2 YSYEKL. The CDR3 totals 13 residues. The chain's CDR3 is CASSRGLNSPLHF. DNA for the CDR3: TGCGCCAGCAGCAGGGGTCTCAATTCACCCCTCCACTTT.

CDR3 sequence: CASSGDRGYPEAFF. The CDR3 nucleotides are TGTGCCAGCAGTGGGGACAGGGGGTACCCTGAAGCTTTCTTT. This chain uses TRBV25-1 with TRBJ1-1; TRBD1 matches 11 bases. The J segment lost 6 bases and the V segment lost 4 bases, leaving 4 bases of the junction unmatched. CDR1 is MGHDK, CDR2 SYGVNS, per germline. The CDR3 covers 14 residues.

To note about this clone: At the DNA level, this CDR3 is encoded by other sequences in the same sample as well. The chain carries TRBV30 and TRBJ2-3; 10 bases match TRBD2. The trim removed 0 bases at V and 6 bases at J, leaving 3 bases unmatched. The CDR3 contains 14 residues. Germline assignment: CDR1 GTSNPN and CDR2 SVGIG (reference sequence). The CDR3 here is CAWSVAGGSDTQYF. The CDR3 DNA sequence: TGTGCCTGGAGTGTAGCGGGGGGGTCGGATACGCAGTATTTT.

The V and J genes are TRBV30 and TRBJ2-2, with a weak D call TRBD2 (5 bases). The CDR3 covers 15 residues. Trimming took 0 bases from V and 1 from J, leaving 9 bases between them. Germline V gives CDR1 GTSNPN, CDR2 SVGIG (reference sequence). Written as DNA, the CDR3 is TGTGCCTGGAGTGTACTTGCGGGGAACACCGGGGAGCTGTTTTTT. Amino acid sequence: CAWSVLAGNTGELFF.

The chain's CDR3 is CASSSNRRAHTEAFF. The CDR3 DNA follows: TGTGCCAGCAGCTCGAACAGGAGGGCACACACTGAAGCTTTCTTT. V usage is TRBV11-2 and J usage is TRBJ1-1; possibly TRBD1 for D (5 bases). From germline, CDR1 is SGHAT and CDR2 FQNNGV. The CDR3 length is 15 residues. Between the trimmed V and J ends, which lost 4 bases and 3 bases, there was a span of 15 bases.

The rearrangement links TRBV2 to TRBJ1-2; 9 bases align to TRBD1. CDR1 is SNHLY, CDR2 FYNNEI, per germline. The junction had 4 bases not matched to a gene; V was cut back by 4 bases and J by 4 bases. This CDR3 has 14 amino acids. The CDR3 protein is CASSGGTGRYGYTF. The CDR3, as DNA: TGTGCCAGCAGTGGAGGGACAGGGCGCTATGGCTACACCTTC.

The V and J genes are TRBV18 and TRBJ1-2; 7 bases are a match to TRBD1. The CDR3 length is 16 residues. The V gene end was trimmed by 6 bases and the J gene end by 2 bases; junction bases not matched to a gene: 12. The germline V gene has CDR1 KGHSH and CDR2 LQKENI. The CDR3 spells CASSRPSGQSNYGYTF. CDR3 DNA sequence: TGTGCCAGCTCTCGTCCGTCGGGACAGTCGAACTATGGCTACACCTTC.

The gene calls are TRBV28 and TRBJ1-1, with D possibly being TRBD1 (5 bases). V lost 3 bases and J lost 0, with 17 bases in between. Germline lookup yields CDR1 MDHEN and CDR2 SYDVKM. The length of the CDR3 is 17 residues. CDR3 in DNA: TGTGCCAGCAGTTTTTTAGGCCGGGGACTGATGAACACTGAAGCTTTCTTT. Translating it yields CASSFLGRGLMNTEAFF.

The V gene is TRBV4-2, the J gene TRBJ2-6, with 9 bases identical to TRBD1. Germline CDR1 is LGHNA and CDR2 is YNFKEQ. The CDR3 sequence is 16 residues long. Losses at the gene ends were 7 bases for V and 4 bases for J; bases not matched to a gene: 8. Here the CDR3 DNA reads TGTGCCAGCACCCCGGGACAGGGTGCAGGGGCCAACGTCCTGACTTTC. Protein: CASTPGQGAGANVLTF.

The chain links TRBV28 to TRBJ1-1; the D gene is possibly TRBD1 (5 bases). Per germline, CDR1 MDHEN and CDR2 SYDVKM. The CDR3 has 13 amino acids. V lost 6 bases, J lost 4 bases, and 12 bases lay in between. DNA of the CDR3: TGTGCCAGCAGGGTCCGGGGGTCCACTGAAGCTTTCTTT. This sequence encodes CASRVRGSTEAFF.